This entry lists 18 T cell receptor beta chains sequenced from one sample in a study of T cells expressing NK-cell markers. Each CDR3 protein gets one entry in TCRdb, which reprocessed the 5' RACE reads and gives no DNA. This sample's clone table lists hundreds of thousands of distinct CDR3 sequences. Sample: blood T cells: a sorted CD56 or NKG2C T cell subset, CD4+ or CD8+ T cells, or bulk PBMC T cells (not recorded which). The receptors were gathered from a man aged 18 to 30 in good health.

This chain links TRBV29-1 with TRBJ1-4; the D call of TRBD1 rests on TCRdb alone, since no DNA is present to check it. This CDR3 contains 15 residues. Germline V lookup: CDR1 SQVTM, CDR2 ANQGSEA. The CDR3 sequence: CSARNRGRLDEKLFF.

V is TRBV6-1 and J is TRBJ2-3; TCRdb selects TRBD1, and the lack of DNA leaves this call unchecked. CDR3 length: 16 amino acids. The germline V gene encodes CDR1 MNHNS and CDR2 SASEGT. This chain's CDR3 is CASSQKTGVGPDTQYF.

This chain links TRBV27 with TRBJ2-6. The CDR3 contains 15 residues. From germline, CDR1 is MNHEY and CDR2 SMNVEV (reference sequence). The CDR3 spells CASSLSRSGANVLTF.

J is TRBJ2-7 and V is TRBV6-2 or TRBV6-3; the D call from TCRdb, TRBD1, cannot be confirmed without DNA. This CDR3 region has 15 residues. Germline values: CDR1 MNHEY, CDR2 SVGEGT. The CDR3 region is CASSYSFGQSGEQYF.

The rearrangement joins TRBV20-1 to TRBJ2-3; TCRdb picks TRBD2, but there is no DNA to check that call. The CDR3 consists of 15 residues. Germline lookup yields CDR1 DFQATT and CDR2 SNEGSKA (reference sequence). CDR3 loop: CSARGLAGRGDTQYF.

V usage is TRBV12-5 and J usage is TRBJ2-1. The CDR3 runs to 13 residues. CDR1 LGHNT and CDR2 FRNRAP come from the germline V gene. CDR3 amino acids: CASGLEQFSEQFF.

CDR3 loop: CASSTRDSTDTQYF. V gene TRBV27 combines with J gene TRBJ2-3; the TCRdb call, TRBD1, lacks DNA for checking. Germline CDR1 MNHEY, CDR2 SMNVEV (reference sequence). The CDR3 extends over 14 amino acids.

J is TRBJ2-5 and V is TRBV20-1; the TCRdb D gene call, TRBD2, has no DNA to confirm it. The germline V gene has CDR1 DFQATT and CDR2 SNEGSKA (reference sequence). This CDR3 is built from 16 residues. CDR3 in amino acids: CSATSLASGRGETQYF.

The V gene is TRBV12-3 or TRBV12-4, the J gene TRBJ2-1; the D call of TRBD1 rests on TCRdb alone, since no DNA is present to check it. The CDR3 consists of 15 residues. The CDR3 here is CASRTGTETYNEQFF.

This chain uses TRBV4-2 with TRBJ2-3. CDR1 and CDR2 from the germline V gene are LGHNA and YNFKEQ. This CDR3 region has 16 residues. Here the CDR3 reads CASSRGVGSSTDTQYF.

This CDR3 is CASSLFEITEAFF. The chain employs TRBV5-5 and TRBJ1-1. Germline V CDR1 and CDR2: SGHKS, YYEKEE (reference sequence). The CDR3 covers 13 residues. Together with reference TRBV5-5 and TRBJ1-1, the CDR3 gives the full variable domain: DAGVTQSPTHLIKTRGQQVTLRCSPISGHKSVSWYQQVLGQGPQFIFQYYEKEERGRGNFPDRFSARQFPNYSSELNVNALLLGDSALYLCASSLFEITEAFFGQGTRLTVV.

The V gene is TRBV12-3 or TRBV12-4, the J gene TRBJ2-5. This CDR3 is built from 14 residues. The CDR3 loop is CASSLEPRGETQYF.

The rearrangement links TRBV5-5 to TRBJ2-4; the TRBD2 assignment by TCRdb is unverifiable without DNA. Germline values: CDR1 SGHKS, CDR2 YYEKEE (reference sequence). The CDR3 spans 17 residues. The CDR3: CASSLLAGSLAKNIQYF. The variable domain in full, with the rest retrieved from reference TRBV5-5 and TRBJ2-4, is DAGVTQSPTHLIKTRGQQVTLRCSPISGHKSVSWYQQVLGQGPQFIFQYYEKEERGRGNFPDRFSARQFPNYSSELNVNALLLGDSALYLCASSLLAGSLAKNIQYFGAGTRLSVL.

The rearrangement links TRBV4-1 to TRBJ1-2; the D call from TCRdb, TRBD1, cannot be confirmed without DNA. This CDR3 is 15 amino acids long. The germline V gene has CDR1 MGHRA and CDR2 YSYEKL. The CDR3 protein is CASSQPGQGVFGYTF.

The genes are TRBV3-1 and TRBJ2-7; the TCRdb D gene call, TRBD1, has no DNA to confirm it. Germline V CDR1 and CDR2: LGHDT, YNNKEL (reference sequence). CDR3 length equals 16 residues. The CDR3 protein is CASSQAPGQNSYEQYF.

V usage is TRBV28 and J usage is TRBJ2-5; TCRdb calls TRBD1, which cannot be checked without DNA. CDR3 size: 15 residues. Germline CDR1 MDHEN, CDR2 SYDVKM. This chain's CDR3 is CASSSRDNYQETQYF.

The CDR3: CASRPDGPGGEQYF. The chain uses TRBV5-5 and TRBJ2-7; no DNA is available, so the TRBD2 call from TCRdb remains unchecked. Per the germline V gene, CDR1 is SGHKS and CDR2 is YYEKEE (reference sequence). The CDR3 is made up of 14 amino acids.

The rearrangement joins TRBV20-1 to TRBJ2-5; the TRBD1 assignment by TCRdb is unverifiable without DNA. The CDR3 sequence is 13 residues long. Germline loops: CDR1 DFQATT, CDR2 SNEGSKA (reference sequence). CDR3 sequence: CSARGGGLETQYF.